This TCR beta chain stems from a study of shared clonotypes between healthy human individuals. Whole-study findings and limits: Clonotypes that were shared across four donors made up roughly 5% of naive CD4 clonotypes.

Worth noting for this clone: Antigen specificity is unknown. The same CDR3 arises from other DNA sequences in this sample as well.

Genomic DNA of each subset was evenly split across several immunoSEQ plates. In replicate PCRs of sorted subsets, approximately 190 ng DNA, about 30,000 T cell genomes, was used. TCRdb's table, derived via immunoSEQ multiplex PCR, lists solely in-frame clones and lacks some. The sample includes roughly 2.6 million clones, about 92% of them seen just once. Germline CDR1 reads KGHSH; CDR2 reads LQKENI. Germline trimming cut 1 base from V and 2 bases from J; bases unmatched to any gene: 3. The CDR3 contains 16 residues. This receptor was taken from a man between 18 and 29 years old in good health. The V call is TRBV18, the J call TRBJ2-2; 8 bases match TRBD1. Sequenced sample: naive CD4+ T cells sorted from blood. This sample's subset: CD45RA+ positively selected. The CDR3 region is CASSPRTGSNTGELFF. CDR3 nucleotide sequence: TGTGCCAGCTCACCACGGACAGGGAGTAACACCGGGGAGCTGTTTTTT.